The rows below give T cell receptor beta chains drawn from one sample of a study of blood T cell repertoires in COVID-19. The repertoire was sequenced with immunoSEQ multiplex PCR; TCRdb's copy has only in-frame clones and lacks some. This repertoire shows fewer than 250,000 clones, around 90% found once; its top ten account for about 0.79%. Sequencing was carried out using peripheral blood. The receptors were gathered from a man between 25 and 39 years old with COVID-19, enrolled during active disease. Each CDR3 is given with its conserved first and last residue. The order of the fields is V gene, J gene, D gene, clone size, CDR3 length, CDR3 DNA, CDR3 protein. The D gene is left open where the match is weak. Clone size is shown for a subset of rows, as once, few, many or a class of expanded clone.

V gene: TRBV5-1; J gene: TRBJ2-5; D gene: TRBD1; clone size: .; CDR3 length: 17; CDR3 DNA: TGCGCCAGCAGCTTGGCCTGGCCCAGACAGGGCCAAGAGACCCAGTACTTC; CDR3 protein: CASSLAWPRQGQETQYF
V gene: TRBV29-1; J gene: TRBJ1-2; D gene: .; clone size: .; CDR3 length: 12; CDR3 DNA: TGCAGCGTTGACGTGGGGGGGAGTGTCTACACCTTC; CDR3 protein: CSVDVGGSVYTF
V gene: TRBV6-1; J gene: TRBJ2-4; D gene: .; clone size: .; CDR3 length: 13; CDR3 DNA: TGTGCCAGCAGTGATTCGGGGATAAACATTCAGTACTTC; CDR3 protein: CASSDSGINIQYF
V gene: TRBV29-1; J gene: TRBJ1-2; D gene: TRBD1; clone size: .; CDR3 length: 11; CDR3 DNA: TGCAGCGTGACAGGGAACTATGGCTACACCTTC; CDR3 protein: CSVTGNYGYTF
V gene: TRBV7-6; J gene: TRBJ2-5; D gene: .; clone size: .; CDR3 length: 15; CDR3 DNA: TGTGCCAGCAGTCTTGGCACAGTTTACCAAGAGACCCAGTACTTC; CDR3 protein: CASSLGTVYQETQYF
V gene: TRBV9; J gene: TRBJ2-3; D gene: TRBD2; clone size: .; CDR3 length: 15; CDR3 DNA: TGTGCCAGCAGCGTGGGACTAGCGGGCACAGATACGCAGTATTTT; CDR3 protein: CASSVGLAGTDTQYF
V gene: TRBV19; J gene: TRBJ1-1; D gene: TRBD1; clone size: .; CDR3 length: 14; CDR3 DNA: TGTGCCAGTAGTATTGGACAGGTGAACACTGAAGCTTTCTTT; CDR3 protein: CASSIGQVNTEAFF
V gene: TRBV14; J gene: TRBJ2-7; D gene: TRBD1; clone size: .; CDR3 length: 15; CDR3 DNA: TGTGCCAGCAGCCAAGCCGGGACAGGAGCCTACGAGCAGTACTTC; CDR3 protein: CASSQAGTGAYEQYF
V gene: TRBV2; J gene: TRBJ1-2; D gene: .; clone size: .; CDR3 length: 13; CDR3 DNA: TGTGCCAGCAGTGAAGCGCTACAGAATGGCTACACCTTC; CDR3 protein: CASSEALQNGYTF
V gene: TRBV5-4; J gene: TRBJ2-1; D gene: .; clone size: once; CDR3 length: 16; CDR3 DNA: TGTGCCAGCAGCATTGAAGCCGGTCCCCCGAACAATGAGCAGTTCTTC; CDR3 protein: CASSIEAGPPNNEQFF
V gene: TRBV7-2; J gene: TRBJ2-5; D gene: TRBD2; clone size: .; CDR3 length: 19; CDR3 DNA: TGTGCCAGCAGCTTAGTTGCTGTACCCGGGACTAGCGACCAAGAGACCCAGTACTTC; CDR3 protein: CASSLVAVPGTSDQETQYF
V gene: TRBV19; J gene: TRBJ2-1; D gene: .; clone size: once; CDR3 length: 14; CDR3 DNA: TGTGCCAGTAGTTTATTGGACACCCTCAATGAGCAGTTCTTC; CDR3 protein: CASSLLDTLNEQFF
V gene: TRBV3-1/TRBV3-2; J gene: TRBJ1-1; D gene: .; clone size: .; CDR3 length: 12; CDR3 DNA: TGTGCCAGCAGCCTTCGTGAGACTGAAGCTTTCTTT; CDR3 protein: CASSLRETEAFF
V gene: TRBV3-1/TRBV3-2; J gene: TRBJ2-5; D gene: TRBD2; clone size: .; CDR3 length: 17; CDR3 DNA: TGTGCCAGCAGCCAATCTTCTAGCGGACGCCCTGAAGAGACCCAGTACTTC; CDR3 protein: CASSQSSSGRPEETQYF
V gene: TRBV25-1; J gene: TRBJ1-1; D gene: .; clone size: .; CDR3 length: 14; CDR3 DNA: TGTGCCAGCAGTGAATCCGGGGGGCCCACTGAAGCTTTCTTT; CDR3 protein: CASSESGGPTEAFF
V gene: TRBV9; J gene: TRBJ2-5; D gene: TRBD1; clone size: .; CDR3 length: 15; CDR3 DNA: TGTGCCAGCAACTCCGGGACAGGGGGCGTAGAGACCCAGTACTTC; CDR3 protein: CASNSGTGGVETQYF
V gene: TRBV29-1; J gene: TRBJ1-1; D gene: TRBD1; clone size: .; CDR3 length: 17; CDR3 DNA: TGCAGCGTGAGGGACAGGGGGTTAATCGGAGTGAACACTGAAGCTTTCTTT; CDR3 protein: CSVRDRGLIGVNTEAFF
V gene: TRBV5-1; J gene: TRBJ2-7; D gene: TRBD1; clone size: .; CDR3 length: 14; CDR3 DNA: TGCGCCAGCAGACCCATCGGACAGGGGGACGAGCAGTACTTC; CDR3 protein: CASRPIGQGDEQYF